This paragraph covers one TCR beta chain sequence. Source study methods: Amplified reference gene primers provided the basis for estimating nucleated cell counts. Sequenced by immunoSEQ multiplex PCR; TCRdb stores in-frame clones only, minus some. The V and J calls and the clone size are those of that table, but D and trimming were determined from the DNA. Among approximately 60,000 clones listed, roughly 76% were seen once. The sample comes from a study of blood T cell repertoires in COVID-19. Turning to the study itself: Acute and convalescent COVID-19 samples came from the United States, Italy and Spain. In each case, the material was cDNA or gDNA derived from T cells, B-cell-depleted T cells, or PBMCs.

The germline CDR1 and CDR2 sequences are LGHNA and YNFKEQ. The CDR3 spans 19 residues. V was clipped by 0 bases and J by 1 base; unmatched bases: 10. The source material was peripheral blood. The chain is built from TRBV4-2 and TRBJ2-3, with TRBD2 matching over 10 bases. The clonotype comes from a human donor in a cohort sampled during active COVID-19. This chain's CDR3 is CASSQDPWVLAGGTDTQYF. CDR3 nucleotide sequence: TGTGCCAGCAGCCAAGACCCGTGGGTGCTAGCGGGGGGCACAGATACGCAGTATTTT.